These T cell receptor beta chains were read from a single sample in a study of cytomegalovirus exposure and HLA in healthy donors. The method was immunoSEQ multiplex PCR; TCRdb's version includes in-frame clones alone and lacks a portion of them. The sample holds some 150,000 clones, roughly 80% seen once. Specimen: PBMCs. These receptors were collected from a woman between 45 and 60 years old in good health and CMV-seronegative. CDR3s include the opening cysteine and the closing phenylalanine or tryptophan. The order of the fields is CDR3 protein, V gene, clone size, J gene, D gene. A D gene is named only where the DNA matches it firmly. Clone size is stated in some rows and not others, as once, few, many or a class when expanded.

CASSMGGVYEKLFF	TRBV28	NA	TRBJ1-4	NA
CASSWGDGGGSDTQYF	TRBV7-2	NA	TRBJ2-3	TRBD2
CASSTGGNTEAFF	TRBV11-3	once	TRBJ1-1	TRBD1
CAWAPGLAGGETQYF	TRBV30	NA	TRBJ2-5	TRBD2
CASTDRVGTEAFF	TRBV6-1	NA	TRBJ1-1	TRBD1
CASSLKGLSGNYEQYF	TRBV27	NA	TRBJ2-7	NA
CASSEGGTNYGYTF	TRBV2	NA	TRBJ1-2	NA
CAWSSGTIASLLYF	TRBV30	few	TRBJ2-7	NA
CASSQDGTRQETQYF	TRBV4-2	NA	TRBJ2-5	TRBD2
CASSFSQSSGNTIYF	TRBV5-1	NA	TRBJ1-3	NA
CASSLQGINYGYTF	TRBV5-6	few	TRBJ1-2	TRBD1
CASSDGRGSGNEKLFF	TRBV2	NA	TRBJ1-4	NA
CASSIRVGESHQPQHF	TRBV19	NA	TRBJ1-5	NA
CASSSIQGTTYEQYF	TRBV5-6	NA	NA	NA
CASSTGGPYEQYF	TRBV28	NA	TRBJ2-7	TRBD1
CAWGRQETQYF	TRBV30	NA	TRBJ2-5	NA
CASSRRAGLMNTEAFF	TRBV28	NA	TRBJ1-1	NA
CSVNLRSYNEQFF	TRBV29-1	NA	TRBJ2-1	NA
CASSSSTGGMADTQYF	TRBV9	NA	TRBJ2-3	TRBD1
CASSLDRYQETQYF	TRBV11-2	once	TRBJ2-5	NA
CASSDSGVETQYF	TRBV6-1	NA	TRBJ2-5	NA
CASISSGGSTDTQYF	TRBV2	NA	TRBJ2-3	TRBD2
CASSPPSTYEQYF	TRBV18	NA	TRBJ2-7	NA
CASSHGRELGETQYF	TRBV7-9	NA	TRBJ2-5	NA
CASSQAERQPQHF	TRBV7-9	NA	TRBJ1-5	NA
CASSRFPPDRDYYEQYF	TRBV23-1	NA	TRBJ2-7	NA
CASSIRDSNSPLHF	TRBV19	NA	TRBJ1-6	TRBD1
CASGRGHISSGANVLTF	TRBV19	few	TRBJ2-6	NA
CASSPGRDSPQYF	TRBV7-9	NA	TRBJ2-3	NA
CASRRRRDTDTQYF	TRBV6-5	few	TRBJ2-3	NA
CASSVAGGSTYNEQFF	TRBV9	NA	TRBJ2-1	NA
CASSMPGLAGGMETQYF	TRBV19	NA	TRBJ2-5	TRBD2
CASSLSPQETQYF	TRBV28	few	TRBJ2-5	NA
CASSGLGGPVSSYEQYF	TRBV19	NA	TRBJ2-7	NA
CASSRLGQGSTGELFF	TRBV4-3	NA	TRBJ2-2	TRBD1
CSAGDETQYF	TRBV29-1	NA	TRBJ2-5	NA
CASSLSSSGGFTDTQYF	TRBV4-2	NA	TRBJ2-3	TRBD2
CASSLQFATNEKLFF	TRBV27	NA	TRBJ1-4	NA
CASSLSRNSNEQFF	TRBV7-3	NA	TRBJ2-1	NA
CASSLQQGATDTQYF	TRBV5-1	NA	TRBJ2-3	TRBD1
CASSSPGQGADTQYF	TRBV5-1	NA	TRBJ2-3	TRBD1
CASSLGLGDGYGYTF	TRBV7-6	NA	TRBJ1-2	NA
CASSPLADTDTQYF	TRBV5-6	NA	TRBJ2-3	TRBD2
CASSLRTGGGTEAFF	TRBV19	NA	TRBJ1-1	TRBD1
CASSTQTGGTEAFF	TRBV19	few	TRBJ1-1	TRBD1
CASSKEGRSNQPQHF	TRBV2	NA	TRBJ1-5	NA
CASRDGTEAFF	TRBV2	few	TRBJ1-1	NA
CASSNPTTQRETEQYF	TRBV5-1	NA	TRBJ2-7	NA
CASSLTVKRGAGTDTQYF	TRBV7-8	NA	TRBJ2-3	TRBD2
CASRPGGADTQYF	TRBV5-6	NA	TRBJ2-3	TRBD2
CASSATQGAGEQYF	TRBV5-1	once	TRBJ2-7	TRBD1
CASSADRMNTEAFF	TRBV5-1	NA	TRBJ1-1	NA